The source of this T cell receptor (beta chain) is a study of OX40 agonist ivuxolimab in advanced cancers. The CDR3 loop spans 15 amino acids. Trimming left V 1 base short and J 1 base short, with 10 bases between. Germline V gene lookup returns CDR1 SNHLY and CDR2 FYNNEI. Assay: immunoSEQ multiplex PCR; the TCRdb copy retains only in-frame clones and omits some. The table lists about 88,000 clones, around 83% of them singletons. This rearrangement joins TRBV2 to TRBJ1-2; a possible D gene is TRBD1 (5 bases). The sequence derives from an adult with an advanced solid tumor such as melanoma, head and neck, liver or kidney cancer. The sample was CD4+ or CD8+ T cells sorted from blood, taken in a trial of the OX40 agonist ivuxolimab. CDR3 sequence (DNA): TGTGCCAGCAGTGAAGGAGGGACGGGTAACTATGGCTACACCTTC. Translating gives CASSEGGTGNYGYTF.